This is a list of T cell receptor beta chains from one sample in a study of OX40 agonist ivuxolimab in advanced cancers. Clones were read by immunoSEQ multiplex PCR, and TCRdb kept only the in-frame ones, dropping some. The table includes fewer than 40,000 clones, around three quarters detected once. The material was CD4+ or CD8+ T cells sorted from blood, obtained in a trial of the OX40 agonist ivuxolimab. The receptors were sampled from an adult with an advanced solid tumor such as melanoma, head and neck, liver or kidney cancer. CDR3s include the opening cysteine and the closing phenylalanine or tryptophan. D genes are given only for firm matches. A row's size may be missing; if present it is once, few, many or a size class.

D gene,V gene,clone size,J gene,CDR3 protein,CDR3 DNA
-,TRBV7-9,-,TRBJ1-3,CASSLGRTSGNTIYF,TGTGCCAGCAGCTTGGGCAGAACTTCTGGAAACACCATATATTTT
-,TRBV29-1,-,TRBJ2-7,CSVGRDQYEQYF,TGCAGCGTTGGTAGGGACCAATACGAGCAGTACTTC
-,TRBV7-9,-,TRBJ2-5,CASSLGRGQETQYF,TGTGCCAGCAGCTTAGGACGGGGGCAAGAGACCCAGTACTTC
-,TRBV25-1,-,TRBJ2-3,CASTGTGSTQYF,TGTGCCAGCACAGGTACAGGGTCTACGCAGTATTTT
-,TRBV6-1,-,TRBJ2-7,CASSGQSFEQYF,TGTGCCAGCAGCGGACAGTCTTTCGAGCAGTACTTC
-,TRBV29-1,-,TRBJ2-5,CSVDAGTQETQYF,TGCAGCGTCGACGCGGGTACTCAAGAGACCCAGTACTTC
-,TRBV6-1,few,TRBJ1-1,CASSETGGDTEAFF,TGTGCCAGCAGTGAAACGGGCGGGGACACTGAAGCTTTCTTT
-,TRBV27,-,TRBJ2-7,CASSPRTDFSSEQYF,TGTGCCAGCAGTCCCCGGACTGATTTTAGCTCCGAGCAGTACTTC
-,TRBV7-9,-,TRBJ1-3,CASSLVARRNTIYF,TGTGCCAGCAGCTTAGTTGCCAGAAGAAACACCATATATTTT
-,TRBV19,-,TRBJ2-1,CASSIDSRVPSYNEQFF,TGTGCCAGTAGTATAGATAGCAGAGTACCTTCCTACAATGAGCAGTTCTTC
TRBD2,TRBV2,few,TRBJ2-5,CASSVGLAKETQYF,TGTGCCAGCAGTGTGGGACTAGCCAAAGAGACCCAGTACTTC
TRBD1,TRBV27,-,TRBJ2-1,CASSFSWTGDNEQFF,TGTGCCAGCAGTTTCTCGTGGACAGGGGACAATGAGCAGTTCTTC
-,TRBV7-2,-,TRBJ1-3,CASSLLDNSGNTIYF,TGTGCCAGCAGCTTACTAGACAATTCTGGAAACACCATATATTTT
-,TRBV20-1,-,TRBJ1-1,CSADGVLEAFF,TGCAGTGCTGATGGGGTACTTGAAGCTTTCTTT
TRBD2,TRBV30,-,TRBJ2-1,CAWSAGGPYEQFF,TGTGCCTGGAGTGCGGGGGGGCCCTATGAGCAGTTCTTC
TRBD1,TRBV6-1,-,TRBJ2-3,CASRVGQGQTDTQYF,TGTGCCAGCAGAGTAGGACAGGGGCAAACAGATACGCAGTATTTT